This T cell receptor beta chain was observed in a study of early T cells in non-severe SARS-CoV-2 infection. Study-wide context: The input, bulk RNA from unsorted whole blood, was sequenced, and chains were unpaired.

Unique molecular identifiers tagged individual cDNA molecules. In TCRdb, the 5' RACE reads were re-called with MiXCR into one record per CDR3 protein. The sample lists 85,000 to 90,000 distinct CDR3 sequences; 14% to 15% were seen once. To note about this clonotype: Antigen specificity is unknown.

Study-wide results and limits: A preference for anti-spike CD8 responses marked VDJdb matching, which missed private and CD4 specificities.

J lost 3 bases, V lost 0 bases, and 3 bases had no gene match. The CDR3 is made up of 16 amino acids. Germline CDR1 and CDR2: SGHTA and FQGTGA. The chain uses TRBV7-3 and TRBJ1-5, with TRBD1 identical over 9 bases. The sample taken for sequencing was whole blood. The clonotype originates from an adult who was a healthcare worker with PCR-confirmed SARS-CoV-2 infection or an uninfected control (not recorded which). DNA of the CDR3: TGTGCCAGCAGCTTAACGGACAGGGGATACAATCAGCCCCAGCATTTT. Residues: CASSLTDRGYNQPQHF.